The 13 T cell receptor beta chains below all came from one sample that was sequenced in a study of vaccination and CD4 T cells after COVID-19. Antigens of these TCRs are unknown. Treatment given: approximately 10-day PBMC culture with coronavirus spike peptide pools or control peptides (ViraFEST assay). The assay that was used to sequence DNA from cultured CD4+ T cells was the Oncomine TCR Beta short-read assay. TCRdb analysed the PCR reads with MiXCR anew, one entry per CDR3 protein. The data hold roughly 20,000 distinct CDR3 sequences, with 47% observed a single time. Sequenced material: cultured CD4+ T cells from blood. These receptors came from a human donor with COVID-19.

J is TRBJ2-7 and V is TRBV2, with 9 bases that match TRBD1. Germline assignment: CDR1 SNHLY and CDR2 FYNNEI. The CDR3 is made up of 14 amino acids. V shed 2 bases and J 7 bases; nucleotides not matched to a gene: 6. The CDR3 loop is CASSESGTGREQYF. CDR3 DNA: TGTGCCAGCAGTGAATCGGGGACAGGGCGAGAGCAGTACTTC. The whole variable domain, filled in from reference TRBV2 and TRBJ2-7, reads EPEVTQTPSHQVTQMGQEVILRCVPISNHLYFYWYRQILGQKVEFLVSFYNNEISEKSEIFDDQFSVERPDGSNFTLKIRSTKLEDSAMYFCASSESGTGREQYFGPGTRLTVT.

This chain uses TRBV27 with TRBJ1-2; no clear D. Trimming removed 3 bases from V and 0 bases from J, with 11 bases in between. The CDR3 covers 15 residues. The germline CDR1 and CDR2 sequences are MNHEY and SMNVEV (reference sequence). The CDR3 nucleotides read TGTGCCAGCAGTTTTAGCGGACTGACTAACTATGGCTACACCTTC. Translated, it gives CASSFSGLTNYGYTF.

The chain couples TRBV7-9 to TRBJ2-4; 7 bases match TRBD2. The J segment lost 0 bases and the V segment lost 0 bases, leaving 2 bases of the junction unmatched. From germline, CDR1 is SEHNR and CDR2 FQNEAQ (reference sequence). The CDR3 has 16 amino acids. The CDR3 region has the DNA TGTGCCAGCAGCTTAGCGGCGGGGGTAGCCAAAAACATTCAGTACTTC. Its protein product is CASSLAAGVAKNIQYF.

This rearrangement joins TRBV5-6 to TRBJ2-7; TRBD1 agrees at 7 bases. V dropped 4 bases and J dropped 11; count of bases not matched to a gene: 9. The CDR3 is made up of 12 amino acids. Per germline, CDR1 SGHDT and CDR2 YYEEEE. This chain's CDR3 is CASSEGQSSEYF. DNA of the CDR3: TGTGCCAGCAGCGAGGGACAGTCCAGCGAGTACTTC.

V gene TRBV20-1 combines with J gene TRBJ2-3; 9 nucleotides line up with TRBD1. The CDR3 extends over 14 amino acids. The trim removed 6 bases at V and 0 bases at J, leaving 4 bases unmatched. Germline V CDR1 and CDR2: DFQATT, SNEGSKA (reference sequence). The CDR3, as DNA: TGCAGTGCCCAGGGACAGGGTAGCACAGATACGCAGTATTTT. Translating it yields CSAQGQGSTDTQYF.

This clonotype was seen a handful of times. The J gene is TRBJ2-5, the V gene TRBV27; TRBD1 agrees at 7 bases. The CDR3 consists of 13 residues. Per the germline V gene, CDR1 is MNHEY and CDR2 is SMNVEV (reference sequence). The V and J ends lost 4 bases and 5 bases, in that order; junction bases with no gene match: 4. The CDR3 loop reads CASSSTGRETQYF. In nucleotides, the CDR3 is TGTGCCAGCAGTTCGACAGGGCGGGAGACCCAGTACTTC.

The J gene is TRBJ1-4, the V gene TRBV10-1; D gene uncertain. Between the trimmed V and J ends, which lost 6 bases and 3 bases, there was a span of 8 bases. The germline gives CDR1 WNHNN, CDR2 SYGVQD (reference sequence). The CDR3 has 13 amino acids. As DNA, the CDR3 is TGCGCCAGCAGCCGACAAGCTAATGAAAAACTGTTTTTT. Translated, it gives CASSRQANEKLFF.

This clonotype showed up just a few times. The gene calls are TRBV28 and TRBJ1-2, with a tentative D call TRBD1 (6 bases). Trimming cost V 2 bases and J 5 bases, with 15 bases left between them. CDR1 is MDHEN and CDR2 is SYDVKM in the germline V gene. The CDR3 sequence is 15 residues long. CDR3 DNA sequence: TGTGCCAGCAGTTTAGCGGCAGGGGAGGGGTATGGCTACACCTTC. Protein: CASSLAAGEGYGYTF.

This clonotype was recorded once. The chain recombines TRBV6-1 with TRBJ1-6; a possible D gene is TRBD1 (6 bases). The length of the CDR3 is 15 residues. V shed 10 bases and J shed 7 bases, with 20 bases lying between them. The germline V gene encodes CDR1 MNHNS and CDR2 SASEGT. Here the CDR3 reads CATQFSGARNSPLHF. The DNA of the CDR3 is TGTGCCACCCAGTTCTCAGGGGCGCGGAATTCACCCCTCCACTTT.

The chain has TRBV20-1 and TRBJ1-5, with no clear D. V dropped 3 bases and J dropped 8 bases, with 14 bases sitting between them. This CDR3 has 13 residues. Germline V lookup: CDR1 DFQATT, CDR2 SNEGSKA (reference sequence). The CDR3 spells CSARPQGLKPQHF. CDR3 nucleotide sequence: TGCAGTGCTAGGCCACAAGGTTTGAAGCCCCAGCATTTT.

This sequence joins TRBV19 and TRBJ2-7, with 11 bases lining up with TRBD2. V trimming: 7 bases; J trimming: 2 bases; junction bases outside the gene matches: 16. Germline values: CDR1 LNHDA, CDR2 SQIVND (reference sequence). The CDR3 has 18 amino acids. CDR3 protein: CASTEDGTSGRNPYEQYF. Written as DNA, the CDR3 is TGTGCCAGTACCGAGGACGGGACTAGCGGTCGAAATCCCTACGAGCAGTACTTC.

This clonotype was counted between two and nine times. The rearrangement uses TRBV18 and TRBJ1-2; D not resolved. The CDR3 sequence is 14 residues long. Per the germline V gene, CDR1 is KGHSH and CDR2 is LQKENI. V shed 0 bases and J shed 3 bases, with 8 bases lying between them. Here the CDR3 reads CASSPPGGDYGYTF. CDR3 DNA sequence: TGTGCCAGCTCACCACCGGGTGGAGACTATGGCTACACCTTC.

The genes are TRBV19 and TRBJ1-5; D perhaps matches TRBD1 (5 bases). CDR1 and CDR2 (germline): LNHDA, SQIVND (reference sequence). The CDR3 has 15 residues. V was pared by 4 bases and J by 7 bases, with 17 bases between. The CDR3 nucleotides read TGTGCCAGTAGTACTGCTCAGGGCCGCGTGCAGCCCCAGCATTTT. This encodes CASSTAQGRVQPQHF.